Each of the 22 T cell receptor beta chains below was sequenced from the same sample in a study of blood T cell repertoires in COVID-19. TCRdb's copy holds only in-frame clones and misses some; the assay was immunoSEQ multiplex PCR. The sample includes just under 45,000 clones, about 90% seen only once; the top ten take 1% to 1.5%. Material: peripheral blood. The receptors come from a woman between 40 and 50 years old with acute or convalescent COVID-19.

The rearrangement joins TRBV7-8 to TRBJ1-5; TRBD1 aligns across 8 bases. The V segment lost 5 bases and the J segment 6 bases; nucleotides outside the gene matches: 6. Germline CDR1 reads SGHVS; CDR2 reads FQNEAQ. This CDR3 has 14 residues. The DNA of the CDR3 is TGTGCCAGCAGCGCTAGACAGGGGAGTCAGCCCCAGCATTTT. This encodes CASSARQGSQPQHF. The full variable domain, rest sourced from reference TRBV7-8 and TRBJ1-5, is GAGVSQSPRYKVAKRGQDVALRCDPISGHVSLFWYQQALGQGPEFLTYFQNEAQLDKSGLPSDRFFAERPEGSVSTLKIQRTQQEDSAVYLCASSARQGSQPQHFGDGTRLSIL.

V gene TRBV6-5 combines with J gene TRBJ1-1; tentatively, D is TRBD1 (6 bases). Germline-derived CDR1 and CDR2 are MNHEY and SVGAGI. CDR3 length: 15 residues. V was clipped by 4 bases and J by 5 bases, with 17 bases between them. CDR3 loop: CASSSDRKTFTEAFF. For the CDR3, the DNA is TGTGCCAGCAGTTCTGACAGGAAGACTTTTACTGAAGCTTTCTTT.

This clone was observed once. This chain uses TRBV7-2 with TRBJ1-2; D call uncertain. V lost 6 bases, J lost 7 bases, and 18 bases lay in between. The CDR3 totals 14 residues. The germline CDR1 and CDR2 sequences are SGHTA and FQGNSA. The CDR3 here is CASRQTGLGGGYTF. CDR3 nucleotide sequence: TGTGCCAGCAGACAAACGGGATTGGGCGGTGGCTACACCTTC.

This CDR3 reads CASSSRSYDNEQFF. CDR3 in DNA: TGTGCCAGCAGCTCCCGGAGTTACGACAATGAGCAGTTCTTC. J is TRBJ2-1 and V is TRBV9, with unresolved D. Germline CDR1 reads SGDLS; CDR2 reads YYNGEE. V was cut by 4 bases and J by 5 bases, with 13 bases left in between. This CDR3 has 14 amino acids.

This clone was observed a single time. The gene calls are TRBV4-2 and TRBJ2-1; 9 bases map to TRBD2. The CDR3 covers 19 residues. Germline CDR1 and CDR2: LGHNA and YNFKEQ. V gave up 2 bases and J gave up 0 bases; unmatched junction bases: 11. In nucleotides, the CDR3 is TGTGCCAGCAGCCAACAGCTTGCGGGAGGGGGGCCCTCCTACAATGAGCAGTTCTTC. Translating it yields CASSQQLAGGGPSYNEQFF.

The CDR3 DNA reads as TGTGCCAGCAGTTTCGCCCAAGGGGGCGCCGGGCTCAATCAGCCCCAGCATTTT. It yields the protein CASSFAQGGAGLNQPQHF. The chain combines TRBV6-2 or TRBV6-3 with TRBJ1-5; 7 bases fit TRBD1. V lost 4 bases to trimming and J lost 3 bases; unmatched junction nucleotides: 15. Germline V lookup: CDR1 MNHEY, CDR2 SVGEGT. The CDR3 spans 18 residues.

The chain carries TRBV5-1 and TRBJ1-2, with D unclear. CDR1 is SGHRS, CDR2 YFSETQ, per germline. The V end lost 0 bases, the J end lost 5 bases, and 8 bases lay between the germline ends. The CDR3 length is 13 residues. The CDR3: CASSLDSGYGYTF. The CDR3, as DNA: TGCGCCAGCAGCTTGGACAGTGGGTATGGCTACACCTTC. The variable domain in full, with the rest retrieved from reference TRBV5-1 and TRBJ1-2, is KAGVTQTPRYLIKTRGQQVTLSCSPISGHRSVSWYQQTPGQGLQFLFEYFSETQRNKGNFPGRFSGRQFSNSRSEMNVSTLELGDSALYLCASSLDSGYGYTFGSGTRLTVV.

J is TRBJ1-1 and V is TRBV11-2; 7 bases agree with TRBD1. This CDR3 spans 12 amino acids. With 9 bases clipped from V and 6 bases from J, the junction kept 7 bases outside the gene matches. Germline values: CDR1 SGHAT, CDR2 FQNNGV. The CDR3 loop is CASETGISEAFF. As DNA, the CDR3 is TGTGCCAGTGAGACAGGGATATCTGAAGCTTTCTTT.

This chain connects TRBV4-1 to TRBJ2-1, with 9 bases identical to TRBD2. Germline loops: CDR1 MGHRA, CDR2 YSYEKL. V lost 0 bases to trimming and J lost 8 bases; unmatched junction nucleotides: 8. This CDR3 contains 16 residues. The DNA of the CDR3 is TGCGCCAGCAGCCAAGATCGACTAGCGGATTCCGATGAGCAGTTCTTC. It yields the protein CASSQDRLADSDEQFF.

The chain links TRBV7-9 to TRBJ2-7, with D maybe TRBD1 (6 bases). V was shortened by 1 base and J by 5 bases, with 12 bases between the two germline ends. Germline V gene lookup returns CDR1 SEHNR and CDR2 FQNEAQ (reference sequence). CDR3 length equals 14 residues. The CDR3 coding sequence is TGTGCCAGCAGCTTAGAGGGTGGGGGCCACGAGCAGTACTTC. The encoded protein is CASSLEGGGHEQYF.

The chain recombines TRBV27 with TRBJ2-1, with TRBD2 matching over 10 bases. CDR1 and CDR2 (germline): MNHEY, SMNVEV (reference sequence). V shed 8 bases, J shed 4 bases, and the junction held 14 bases outside the gene matches. The CDR3 is 17 amino acids. CDR3 loop: CASYSYQREGPYNEQFF. The DNA of the CDR3 is TGTGCCAGCTATTCCTATCAGCGGGAGGGCCCTTACAATGAGCAGTTCTTC.

This clone is medium-sized by share. The chain is built from TRBV19 and TRBJ1-5; a possible D gene is TRBD1 (6 bases). In germline, CDR1 is LNHDA, CDR2 SQIVND (reference sequence). The CDR3 runs to 15 residues. V lost 3 bases, J lost 7 bases, and 16 bases lay in between. The CDR3 sequence: CASSIWNHREQPQHF. The DNA of the CDR3 is TGTGCCAGTAGTATTTGGAATCACAGGGAGCAGCCCCAGCATTTT.

The chain uses TRBV4-1 and TRBJ2-4; a possible D gene is TRBD1 (6 bases). The CDR3 contains 17 residues. Trimming cost V 8 bases and J 9 bases, with 29 bases left between them. Germline V gene lookup returns CDR1 MGHRA and CDR2 YSYEKL. The CDR3 sequence: CASRSDLGEQGRGIQYF. In nucleotides, the CDR3 is TGCGCCAGCCGTTCCGATTTGGGAGAACAGGGAAGGGGCATTCAGTACTTC.

The chain carries TRBV6-5 and TRBJ2-7, with D tentatively TRBD2 (5 bases). Germline V gives CDR1 MNHEY, CDR2 SVGAGI. Trimming cost V 0 bases and J 1 base, with 13 bases left between them. The CDR3 runs to 16 residues. The CDR3 bases are TGTGCCAGCAGTTACTCGGCGGACCCGGGGTCCTACGAGCAGTACTTC. It specifies CASSYSADPGSYEQYF.

This chain connects TRBV27 to TRBJ2-1; 9 bases line up with TRBD1. The V segment lost 5 bases and the J segment 5 bases; nucleotides outside the gene matches: 7. This CDR3 has 15 residues. From germline, CDR1 is MNHEY and CDR2 SMNVEV (reference sequence). CDR3 sequence reads: CASSLHRGLNNEQFF. The CDR3 coding sequence is TGTGCCAGCAGTCTCCACAGGGGGCTTAACAATGAGCAGTTCTTC.

This sequence joins TRBV27 and TRBJ2-3, with 8 bases lining up with TRBD2. V dropped 6 bases and J dropped 4; count of bases not matched to a gene: 3. The germline V gene has CDR1 MNHEY and CDR2 SMNVEV (reference sequence). This CDR3 spans 13 amino acids. The CDR3 reads CASSQTSADTQYF. The CDR3 nucleotides read TGTGCCAGCAGCCAGACTAGCGCAGATACGCAGTATTTT.

This chain links TRBV27 with TRBJ2-7; the D is unclear. CDR3 length equals 12 residues. Germline CDR1 and CDR2: MNHEY and SMNVEV (reference sequence). Trimming took off 3 bases at V and 4 bases at J, with 7 bases between the two ends. In nucleotides, the CDR3 is TGTGCCAGCAGTTTGACACCTTACGAGCAGTACTTC. It is translated as CASSLTPYEQYF.

The V call is TRBV27, the J call TRBJ2-1; 10 bases align to TRBD2. Losses at the gene ends were 6 bases for V and 4 bases for J; bases not matched to a gene: 9. Germline values: CDR1 MNHEY, CDR2 SMNVEV (reference sequence). The CDR3 runs to 16 residues. The CDR3 spells CASSGLAELGYNEQFF. CDR3 sequence (DNA): TGTGCCAGCAGCGGACTAGCGGAGCTGGGGTACAATGAGCAGTTCTTC.

This chain connects TRBV24-1 to TRBJ2-5; 7 bases line up with TRBD2. V was pared by 5 bases and J by 5 bases, with 4 bases of the junction left unmatched. CDR1 KGHDR and CDR2 SFDVKD come from the germline V gene. CDR3 length: 13 amino acids. The CDR3 DNA is TGTGCCACCAGTGGGGCGGGAGTCGAGACCCAGTACTTC. Its translation is CATSGAGVETQYF.

This clone was seen only once. The chain links TRBV12-3 or TRBV12-4 to TRBJ2-4; unclear D gene. The CDR3 covers 13 residues. Trimming left V 7 bases short and J 6 bases short, with 13 bases between. The CDR3 loop is CASKNSARNIQYF. Written as DNA, the CDR3 is TGTGCCAGCAAAAACTCTGCGCGAAACATTCAGTACTTC.

The chain uses TRBV18 and TRBJ1-1, with TRBD1 identical over 7 bases. The CDR3 has 16 amino acids. In germline, CDR1 is KGHSH, CDR2 LQKENI. The J segment lost 4 bases and the V segment lost 3 bases, leaving 11 bases of the junction unmatched. CDR3 residues: CASSPTGVNSGTEAFF. The CDR3 DNA follows: TGTGCCAGCTCACCTACAGGGGTAAATTCGGGCACTGAAGCTTTCTTT.

CDR3 in DNA: TGTGCCAGCAGTTTGACAGGGGCCCATAGCAATCAGCCCCAGCATTTT. It yields the protein CASSLTGAHSNQPQHF. The chain employs TRBV6-5 and TRBJ1-5; 8 nucleotides match TRBD1. CDR3 length: 16 residues. Germline V gene data show CDR1 as MNHEY and CDR2 as SVGAGI. J was trimmed by 0 bases and V by 4 bases; bases with no gene match: 5.